The clone carrying this TCR beta chain was counted many times. The antigen remains unidentified. The sample belongs to a study of T cells after yellow fever vaccination. Conversion of TCR transcripts into cDNA relied on 5'RACE template switching, which added a universal primer site and UMIs. Each CDR3 protein is one row after TCRdb ran MiXCR on the 5' RACE reads. Altogether approximately 150,000 distinct CDR3 sequences are present, approximately 6.2% being singletons, with the ten largest covering 2.9%. Study-wide results and limits: Once the booster was given, most primary-vaccination clones reappeared, at about 96% for CD4 and over 70% for CD8. Few clonotypes appeared in both CD4 and CD8 compartments. Repertoires obtained by FACS sorting could include abundant clonotypes that entered as contaminants from the bulk population.

V shed 0 bases and J 6 bases; nucleotides not matched to a gene: 10. In germline, CDR1 is SGHRS, CDR2 YFSETQ. This CDR3 contains 16 residues. Sample: CD4+ T cells sorted from PBMCs, taken on the day of the first yellow fever vaccination. The chain uses TRBV5-1 and TRBJ1-2; 8 bases align to TRBD1. This clonotype originated in a man younger than 30 who received the YFV17D yellow fever vaccine. CDR3 in DNA: TGCGCCAGCAGCTTGGCCCAGGGGGCGAGGAGTGATGGCTACACCTTC. Amino acids: CASSLAQGARSDGYTF.